This T cell receptor beta chain is from a study of T cell repertoires in cytomegalovirus infection. With V trimmed by 0 bases and J by 4 bases, 7 bases remained unmatched. The germline V gene encodes CDR1 LGHNA and CDR2 YNFKEQ. The CDR3 contains 16 residues. Study results and limitations: Identification of carriers of CMV plus the relevant HLA was performed using cumulative public TCR beta family frequency. Within the response measured ex vivo, HLA-C-restricted CMV-specific TCR beta clonotypes were dominant.

Ten or more counts support this clonotype. As yet, its antigen is unknown. TCRdb independently ran MiXCR on the reads; one entry per CDR3 protein. The table shows almost 550,000 distinct CDR3 sequences, with approximately 15% occurring only once. This chain joins TRBV4-2 and TRBJ2-3, with 7 bases lining up with TRBD2. The sequenced material came from CD8+ T cells from PBMCs. The receptor comes from a human donor in good health (CMV status not recorded). Some clones in this sample may be carry-over from other donors' samples. CDR3 region: CASSQEGLAVPDTQYF. CDR3 nucleotide sequence: TGTGCCAGCAGCCAAGAGGGGCTAGCGGTACCAGATACGCAGTATTTT.